These T cell receptor beta chains were read from a single sample in a study of early T cells in non-severe SARS-CoV-2 infection. One entry per CDR3 protein, called by TCRdb with MiXCR from the 5' RACE reads. The table has roughly 56,000 distinct CDR3 sequences, roughly 8.2% seen once. What was sequenced was whole blood. The origin of the receptors is an adult who was a healthcare worker with PCR-confirmed SARS-CoV-2 infection or an uninfected control (not recorded which). The CDR3 runs from the conserved cysteine through the conserved F or W. The D gene is left open where the match is weak. For some rows the clone size is stated as once, few or many, or as a class when expanded; others skip it.

>few|TRBV6-1|-|TRBJ1-5
TGTGCCAGCAGTGAAGGACAGGTTTACGGTCAGCCCCAGCATTTT
CASSEGQVYGQPQHF
>-|TRBV7-2|TRBD2|TRBJ2-3
TGTGCCAGCAGCTTAGCTAGCGGGGGTGTAGATACGCAGTATTTT
CASSLASGGVDTQYF
>many|TRBV5-1|-|TRBJ1-1
TGCGCCAGCAGCTTCGCCACGGGGAACACTGAAGCTTTCTTT
CASSFATGNTEAFF
>many|TRBV10-3|TRBD2|TRBJ2-7
TGTGCCATCTCCGGGAGGGTCGACGAGCAGTACTTC
CAISGRVDEQYF
>few|TRBV12-3/TRBV12-4|-|TRBJ1-5
TGTGCCAGCAGTTTACTACCGAATCAGCCCCAGCATTTT
CASSLLPNQPQHF
>many|TRBV18|-|TRBJ1-2
TGTGCCAGCTCACCACGACAGGAGGATGGCTACACCTTC
CASSPRQEDGYTF
>-|TRBV7-9|-|TRBJ2-5
TGTGCCAGCAGGCCAAAGGGCGCGTCAGAGACCCAGTACTTC
CASRPKGASETQYF
>few|TRBV6-1|-|TRBJ2-2
TGTGCCAGCAGGATCGGTAGTCTCACCGGGGAGCTGTTTTTT
CASRIGSLTGELFF
>-|TRBV27|TRBD1|TRBJ1-6
TGTGCCAGCAGTACACTACAGGGGGCGGAATCACCCCTCCACTTT
CASSTLQGAESPLHF
>few|TRBV5-1|-|TRBJ2-1
TGCGCCAGCAGCTTGACGGGTCTCAATGAGCAGTTCTTC
CASSLTGLNEQFF
>few|TRBV5-1|TRBD1|TRBJ1-4
TGCGCCAGCAGCCACGGGACAGTAGATGAAAAACTGTTTTTT
CASSHGTVDEKLFF
>few|TRBV7-9|TRBD2|TRBJ2-3
TGTGCCAGCAGCCCATCAGCGGGAGGCTTAGGGGCAGATACGCAGTATTTT
CASSPSAGGLGADTQYF
>-|TRBV29-1|-|TRBJ2-2
TGCAGCGTTGTAACTAGCCCGAGGACCGGGGAGCTGTTTTTT
CSVVTSPRTGELFF
>-|TRBV27|-|TRBJ1-5
TGTGCCAGCAGTCCGGGACATCTAAGCAATCAGCCCCAGCATTTT
CASSPGHLSNQPQHF
>-|TRBV4-1|TRBD1|TRBJ2-1
TGCGCCAGCAGCCACCTCAGGACAGGGTACAATGAGCAGTTCTTC
CASSHLRTGYNEQFF
>-|TRBV4-1|TRBD1|TRBJ1-3
TGCGCCAGCAGCGGGGGACAGGGGACCGGAAACACCATATATTTT
CASSGGQGTGNTIYF
>many|TRBV27|-|TRBJ2-2
TGTGCCAGCAGTTTCCGGGACACTAACACCGGGGAGCTGTTTTTT
CASSFRDTNTGELFF
>many|TRBV12-3/TRBV12-4|TRBD1|TRBJ1-5
TGTGCCAGCAGGGACAGGGTAGGATCGCCCCAGCATTTT
CASRDRVGSPQHF